The sequence of this TCR beta chain was determined in a study of shared clonotypes between healthy human individuals (dated by TCRdb to the early 2020s). Background for the entire study: The cohort comprised two women and three men aged 18 to 49 years. For each donor, CD4 naive and CD4 memory were each given three plates, CD8 naive was given two plates, and CD8 memory was given one plate. Per donor, leukapheresis produced somewhere between about 0.94 and 9.5 billion PBMCs. The study deeply sequenced blood TCR repertoires of several healthy adults to estimate repertoire size and the extent of clonotype sharing between individuals. Libraries were prepared and TCR repertoires were sequenced by different laboratories using diverse techniques, in order to increase sequencing depth and limit assay-specific biases. What the research found in general, with its limitations: Compared with non-shared clonotypes, the clonotypes found in all four sorted-subset donors had higher generation probabilities. Because the study included a small number of donors, the genetic and exposure-history diversity represented was limited. Larger estimated clonotype richness was generally found for naive subsets than for memory subsets. Even with the large sequencing depth, rarefaction of the sorted-subset datasets indicated that sequencing was incomplete. When a few donors were compared, the shared fraction of clonotypes was around 5% for naive CD4, 3.5% to 4% for naive CD8, 2% to 2.5% for memory CD4, and around 0.37% for memory CD8. Pairwise subsampling led to the expectation that sequencing depth would affect the degree of clonotype sharing among donors. Only blood was sampled, and tissue TCR repertoires likely differ from those in blood.

From cysteine to phenylalanine, the CDR3 is 15 amino acids long. The DNA shown is the 45-base CDR3, in frame from base 1. Trimming removed 4 bases from V and 5 bases from J; the gene matches leave 7 bases unexplained. Reading the germline V gene (reference sequence) gives CDR1 LNHDA and CDR2 SQIVND. Using the deep immunoSEQ assay, TCR CDR3 regions were amplified from genomic DNA by multiplex PCR. Extracted genomic DNA from each cell subset was distributed evenly across all wells of several immunoSEQ 96-well plates, and each plate was treated as a replicate. For sorted subsets, 200 to 250 ng genomic DNA, equal to 25,000 to 35,000 T cell genomes, was loaded into each replicate PCR. Purified libraries were measured with a Qubit 3.0 fluorometer, size-checked on a Bioanalyzer 2100, and measured again with the KAPA Library Quantification kit. Every immunoSEQ 96-well plate was sequenced on a separate single-read 150-cycle Illumina NextSeq 550 flow cell. The source study handled its data this way. Because the immunoSEQ output included only junctional sequences and no quality scores, the filtering could not be the same as the filtering used for full-length reads. To assign V/J genes and CDR3, sequences were annotated using PyIR, a Python wrapper for IgBLAST v1.9, with IMGT germline references. Any read was removed if the V/J assignment was weak (E-value above 1e-6), the CDR3 was missing, or the read contained stop codons, out-of-frame junctions, or ambiguous translated residues. V3J clonotypes were defined as sequences sharing the same inferred V gene, J gene, and CDR3 amino acid sequence. Percentage overlap between repertoires was calculated by dividing the number of shared unique clonotypes by the size of the smaller repertoire. Three approaches were used to assess repertoire richness: RTK rarefaction, the Chao1 estimator, and Recon v2.1 estimates of unobserved clonotypes. Generation probabilities for all TCRbeta clonotypes obtained by the gDNA method from several donors were computed using OLGA. TCRdb carries this immuneACCESS record with in-frame sequences only. Its versions omit some clonotypes, under half of them owing to an unresolved V gene in the studies checked, with the rest unexplained. Clonal size and the V and J genes are those of that table, whereas D and trimming came from the DNA. Here the sample has 2 million to 3 million clones; more than 80% occur a single time. About 0.13% of the sample rests with the top ten.

The donors were healthy, HIV-negative adults with no recently reported acute infections or vaccinations. Every donor was a Caucasian adult residing in Nashville, Tennessee, USA. Magnetic negative selection was used to enrich CD4+ T cells, after which naive cells were positively selected on CD45RA and the negative fraction became the memory subset. After blood collection by leukapheresis, PBMCs were isolated using Ficoll-Histopaque density gradient centrifugation and then cryopreserved in the vapor phase of liquid nitrogen. Analytical flow cytometry was used to check the purity and quantity of every magnetically sorted T cell population. Genomic DNA was isolated from every sorted fraction and measured by UV absorbance on a Nanodrop 2000c. With respect to this clone: It has no known antigen specificity. One base away there is no much larger clone; base qualities are not given.

This receptor was identified in a man younger than 35 in good health. This receptor chain uses TRBV19 and TRBJ2-2, with 7 junctional bases fitting TRBD1. Sequencing was done on a sample of naive CD4+ T cells sorted from blood. The sample's cell subset or site label, in plain terms: CD45RA+ positively selected. In nucleotide form, the sequence is TGTGCCAGTAGTACCGACAGGGTGAGGACCGGGGAGCTGTTTTTT. Its product reads: CASSTDRVRTGELFF.